This TCR beta chain was obtained from a study of T cell responses to AZD1222 COVID-19 vaccine. Repertoires were generated with immunoSEQ multiplex PCR, while TCRdb's copy carries only in-frame clones and drops some. This table holds approximately 76,000 clones, around four fifths found once. This CDR3 contains 15 residues. Trimming cost V 1 base and J 4 bases, with 11 bases left between them. CDR1 is SGHTA, CDR2 FQGNSA, per germline. About this clone: Its antigen is as yet unknown.

The study, taken as a whole, reports: None of the repertoires were sampled until the peak T cell response had passed.

The receptor comes from an adult in good health. This specimen consisted of peripheral blood, obtained on day 0 of AZD1222 vaccination. The V and J genes are TRBV7-2 and TRBJ2-1; D unresolved. The CDR3 region is CASSLERNLYNEQFF. The CDR3 DNA reads TGTGCCAGCAGCTTAGAACGTAATTTATACAATGAGCAGTTCTTC.